The 7 T cell receptor beta chains presented below share a single source sample, sequenced in a study of T cell responses to AZD1222 COVID-19 vaccine (dated by TCRdb to the early 2020s). Libraries were made using the immunoSEQ multiplex PCR assay. TCRdb carries this immuneACCESS record with in-frame sequences only. Its versions omit some clonotypes, under half of them owing to an unresolved V gene in the studies checked, with the rest unexplained. This sample is represented by tens of thousands of clones; almost 90% of them were singletons. Of the sample, about 9.4% falls within the top ten clones. What this sample's time point label stands for: baseline before first vaccination. Read against the paper, the sample's treatment or condition label means: meningococcal conjugate vaccine given as trial control. This material consisted of peripheral blood, taken on day 0 of MenACWY control vaccination. The receptors derive from an adult in good health.

The CDR3 spells CAISESRGYEQYF. In nucleotides, the CDR3 is TGTGCCATCAGTGAGTCTCGAGGGTACGAGCAGTACTTC. The chain recombines TRBV10-3 with TRBJ2-7; possibly TRBD2 for D (5 bases). Trimming took 0 bases from V and 4 from J, leaving 7 bases between them. Germline CDR1 and CDR2: ENHRY and SYGVKD. The length of the CDR3 is 13 residues.

This rearrangement joins TRBV27 to TRBJ2-1; perhaps TRBD1 as D (6 bases). Germline lookup yields CDR1 MNHEY and CDR2 SMNVEV (reference sequence). V lost 6 bases and J 4 bases, leaving 16 bases between the germline ends. The CDR3 has 15 residues. DNA of the CDR3: TGTGCCAGCAGCCCGGCAGGACAGCCATACAATGAGCAGTTCTTC. This sequence encodes CASSPAGQPYNEQFF.

This clone was recorded only once. The J gene is TRBJ1-2, the V gene TRBV11-2; 8 bases are a match to TRBD1. From germline, CDR1 is SGHAT and CDR2 FQNNGV. With V trimmed by 0 bases and J by 2 bases, 2 bases remained unmatched. The CDR3 is 15 residues long. CDR3 in amino acids: CASSLDRTGNYGYTF. The CDR3 DNA is TGTGCCAGCAGCTTAGACCGGACAGGGAACTATGGCTACACCTTC.

This clone was observed a single time. The chain joins TRBV18 to TRBJ2-1; 11 bases agree with TRBD2. The CDR3 loop spans 18 amino acids. Germline V gives CDR1 KGHSH, CDR2 LQKENI. J lost 3 bases, V lost 2 bases, and 9 bases had no gene match. The CDR3 nucleotides read TGTGCCAGCTCACCAGGGGTAGCGGGGGGGCTCGGCTACAATGAGCAGTTCTTC. Its translation is CASSPGVAGGLGYNEQFF.

V gene TRBV7-2 combines with J gene TRBJ2-3; TRBD1 is a possible D gene (6 bases). Trimming stripped 7 bases from V and 3 bases from J, with 17 bases between. Germline CDR1 is SGHTA and CDR2 is FQGNSA. This CDR3 contains 15 residues. CDR3 loop: CASTVHRAFTDTQYF. CDR3 DNA sequence: TGTGCCAGCACCGTACACAGGGCCTTTACAGATACGCAGTATTTT.

This chain links TRBV7-8 with TRBJ2-3; D is perhaps TRBD2 (6 bases). The CDR3 runs to 14 residues. With 4 bases removed from V and 1 base from J, the gap between germline ends came to 9 bases. CDR1 and CDR2 from the germline V gene are SGHVS and FQNEAQ. CDR3 amino acids: CASSSSGRTDTQYF. The CDR3 nucleotides read TGTGCCAGCAGCTCCAGCGGGCGCACAGATACGCAGTATTTT.

V usage is TRBV29-1 and J usage is TRBJ1-1, with D possibly TRBD1 on 5 matching bases. The CDR3 spans 13 residues. V lost 4 bases and J 0 bases, leaving 9 bases between the germline ends. Looked up from germline, CDR1 is SQVTM and CDR2 is ANQGSEA. The CDR3 region is CSVAGQMNTEAFF. In DNA form, the CDR3 reads TGCAGCGTTGCAGGACAAATGAACACTGAAGCTTTCTTT.